The T cell receptor (beta chain) under discussion was sequenced for a study of blood T cells in healthy people across ages. Turning to the study itself: Template switching picked up about one barcoded beta molecule for each two T cells.

Primed by a sample-barcoded 5' primer and a J-beta primer mix, a second PCR proceeded for about 6 to 11 cycles. Samples each returned at least 2.5 million CDR3-containing paired-end reads. TCRdb passed the 5' RACE reads through MiXCR, listing each CDR3 protein once. The sample has some 1,500,000 distinct CDR3 sequences; roughly two fifths are singletons. Findings and limits, study-wide: Age advanced and TCR beta diversity per million T cells fell, roughly linearly.

Comment on this clonotype: The antigen is unknown.

Germline V gene sequence: CDR1 KGHDR, CDR2 SFDVKD. V lost 4 bases to trimming and J lost 0 bases, with 7 bases between them. This CDR3 region has 14 residues. This sequence joins TRBV24-1 and TRBJ2-3; D uncertain. This receptor was identified in a woman younger than 35 in good health. The sample taken for sequencing was blood. The CDR3 loop is CATSEVTSTDTQYF. Here the CDR3 DNA reads TGTGCCACCAGTGAAGTCACAAGCACAGATACGCAGTATTTT.